The rows below give T cell receptor beta chains drawn from one sample of a study of radiotherapy plus CTLA-4 blockade in lung cancer. Only in-frame clones appear in the TCRdb table, and some are missing; sequencing was by immunoSEQ multiplex PCR. In the table there are about 45,000 clones, 73% of which are singletons. The source material was peripheral blood, sampled from a patient treated with radiotherapy plus ipilimumab. These receptors came from a human donor with non-small cell lung cancer who had a complete response to radiotherapy plus ipilimumab. The CDR3 runs from the conserved cysteine through the conserved F or W. Fields, in order: clone size, V gene, J gene, D gene, CDR3 length, CDR3 protein, CDR3 DNA. D genes are given only for firm matches. The listing skips clone size in some rows; elsewhere it reads once, few, many or a size class.

abundance: NA; v_gene: TRBV9; j_gene: TRBJ2-2; d_gene: TRBD2; len: 16; CDR3aa: CASSVTGTSVTGELFF; CDR3nt: TGTGCCAGCAGCGTCACCGGGACTAGCGTTACCGGGGAGCTGTTTTTT
abundance: once; v_gene: TRBV7-2; j_gene: TRBJ2-7; d_gene: NA; len: 13; CDR3aa: CASSLAGTDGKYF; CDR3nt: TGTGCCAGCAGCCTTGCGGGGACCGACGGCAAGTACTTC
abundance: NA; v_gene: TRBV30; j_gene: TRBJ2-1; d_gene: TRBD1; len: 11; CDR3aa: CAWRGTGFLFF; CDR3nt: TGTGCCTGGAGGGGGACAGGGTTTTTGTTCTTC
abundance: NA; v_gene: TRBV27; j_gene: TRBJ2-7; d_gene: TRBD2; len: 15; CDR3aa: CASRLSSGSSYEQYF; CDR3nt: TGTGCCAGCAGGCTATCTAGCGGAAGCTCCTACGAGCAGTACTTC
abundance: NA; v_gene: TRBV11-2; j_gene: TRBJ1-2; d_gene: NA; len: 17; CDR3aa: CASSLVWDIAEDYGYTF; CDR3nt: TGTGCCAGCAGCTTAGTATGGGACATCGCGGAGGACTATGGCTACACCTTC
abundance: few; v_gene: TRBV6-5; j_gene: TRBJ2-5; d_gene: TRBD1; len: 14; CDR3aa: CASSHRDRKETQYF; CDR3nt: TGTGCCAGCAGTCACAGGGACAGGAAGGAGACCCAGTACTTC
abundance: NA; v_gene: TRBV21-1; j_gene: TRBJ2-7; d_gene: NA; len: 15; CDR3aa: CASSKGTGSVYEQYF; CDR3nt: TGTGCCAGCAGCAAAGGAACAGGGTCGGTCTACGAGCAGTACTTC
abundance: NA; v_gene: TRBV7-9; j_gene: TRBJ2-5; d_gene: NA; len: 14; CDR3aa: CASSFDSLGGAQYF; CDR3nt: TGTGCCAGCAGCTTCGACAGTCTCGGCGGGGCCCAGTACTTC
abundance: NA; v_gene: TRBV28; j_gene: TRBJ1-1; d_gene: TRBD1; len: 15; CDR3aa: CASSITNRGNTEAFF; CDR3nt: TGTGCCAGCAGTATCACAAACAGGGGAAACACTGAAGCTTTCTTT
abundance: NA; v_gene: TRBV18; j_gene: TRBJ2-6; d_gene: NA; len: 16; CDR3aa: CASSPFTGTGANVLTF; CDR3nt: TGTGCCAGCTCACCGTTCACAGGGACCGGGGCCAACGTCCTGACTTTC
abundance: NA; v_gene: TRBV7-2; j_gene: TRBJ2-4; d_gene: TRBD2; len: 16; CDR3aa: CASSRRGSRPENIQYF; CDR3nt: TGTGCCAGCAGCCGGCGGGGGAGTAGACCCGAAAACATTCAGTACTTC
abundance: NA; v_gene: TRBV2; j_gene: TRBJ1-2; d_gene: NA; len: 14; CDR3aa: CASSVEAPVSGYTF; CDR3nt: TGTGCCAGCAGCGTTGAAGCCCCCGTGAGTGGCTACACCTTC
abundance: NA; v_gene: TRBV28; j_gene: TRBJ2-4; d_gene: TRBD1; len: 15; CDR3aa: CASSRGDRVRNIQYF; CDR3nt: TGTGCCAGCAGTCGAGGGGACAGGGTGAGAAACATTCAGTACTTC
abundance: NA; v_gene: TRBV4-1; j_gene: TRBJ2-5; d_gene: TRBD1; len: 15; CDR3aa: CASSQEDRPQETQYF; CDR3nt: TGCGCCAGCAGCCAAGAGGACAGGCCCCAAGAGACCCAGTACTTC
abundance: NA; v_gene: TRBV29-1; j_gene: TRBJ2-3; d_gene: NA; len: 14; CDR3aa: CSVTHWAPTDTQYF; CDR3nt: TGCAGCGTTACCCATTGGGCCCCCACAGATACGCAGTATTTT
abundance: NA; v_gene: TRBV30; j_gene: TRBJ1-2; d_gene: NA; len: 11; CDR3aa: CAWSLNYGYTF; CDR3nt: TGTGCCTGGAGCCTTAACTATGGCTACACCTTC